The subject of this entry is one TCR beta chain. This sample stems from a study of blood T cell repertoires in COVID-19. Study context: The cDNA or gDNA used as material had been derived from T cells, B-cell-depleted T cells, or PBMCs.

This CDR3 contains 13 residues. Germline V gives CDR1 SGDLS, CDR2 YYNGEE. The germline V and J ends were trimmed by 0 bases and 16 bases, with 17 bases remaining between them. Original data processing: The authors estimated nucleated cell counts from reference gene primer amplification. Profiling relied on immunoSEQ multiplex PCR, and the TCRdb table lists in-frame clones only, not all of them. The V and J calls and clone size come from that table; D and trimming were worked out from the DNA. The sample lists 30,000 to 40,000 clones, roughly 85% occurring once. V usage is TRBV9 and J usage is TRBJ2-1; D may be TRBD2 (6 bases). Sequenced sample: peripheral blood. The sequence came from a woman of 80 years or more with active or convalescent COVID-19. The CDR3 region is CASSVAGGDTPFF. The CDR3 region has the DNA TGTGCCAGCAGCGTAGCCGGGGGTGATACCCCTTTCTTC.